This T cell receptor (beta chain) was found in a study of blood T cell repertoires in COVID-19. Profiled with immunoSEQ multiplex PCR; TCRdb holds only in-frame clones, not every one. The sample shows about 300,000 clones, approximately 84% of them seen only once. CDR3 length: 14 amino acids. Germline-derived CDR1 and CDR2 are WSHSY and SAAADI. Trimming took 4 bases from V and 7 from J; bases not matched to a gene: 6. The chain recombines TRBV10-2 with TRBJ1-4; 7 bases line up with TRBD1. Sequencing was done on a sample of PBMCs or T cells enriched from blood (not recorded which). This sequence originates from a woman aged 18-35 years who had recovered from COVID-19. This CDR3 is CASSAGAGGEKLFF. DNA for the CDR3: TGCGCCAGCAGTGCCGGGGCAGGGGGTGAAAAACTGTTTTTT.